The 24 T cell receptor beta chains listed next were all sequenced from one sample in a study of T-cell memory formation after mild COVID-19. Each CDR3 protein is one row after TCRdb ran MiXCR on the 5' RACE reads. The sample holds hundreds of thousands of distinct CDR3 sequences; around 27% are singletons and the top ten take 13%. Sequencing was done on a sample of PBMCs or a T cell subset sorted from them (not recorded which). The receptor source for this set is an adult woman who had mild COVID-19 (a few samples of this study predate the infection). Cell type and time point are not known.

The chain has TRBV6-2 or TRBV6-3 and TRBJ2-2; D not resolved. The germline CDR1 and CDR2 sequences are MNHEY and SVGEGT. The V gene lost 4 bases and the J gene lost 7 bases, with 4 bases spanning the gap. This CDR3 has 11 amino acids. The CDR3 DNA is TGTGCCAGCAGTTCCTACGGGGAGCTGTTTTTT. Its protein product is CASSSYGELFF.

In nucleotides, the CDR3 is TGTGCCAGCAGCGAGAATACGGGACCCCTGGGCACAGATACGCAGTATTTT. Translation: CASSENTGPLGTDTQYF. The rearrangement uses TRBV12-3 or TRBV12-4 and TRBJ2-3; D may match TRBD1 or TRBD2 (5 bases each). V was pared by 6 bases and J by 1 base, with 20 bases between. The CDR3 is 17 amino acids.

This clonotype was seen a few times. The gene calls are TRBV23-1 and TRBJ1-1, with D perhaps matching TRBD1 (5 bases). TRBV23-1 is assigned to the ORF class and has an uncertain function. The V gene lost 3 bases and the J gene lost 4 bases, with 24 bases spanning the gap. This CDR3 region has 18 residues. The chain's CDR3 is CASSHGPGKRGPATEAFF. CDR3 sequence (DNA): TGCGCCAGCAGTCATGGCCCGGGAAAAAGGGGCCCGGCCACTGAAGCTTTCTTT.

The chain is built from TRBV6-1 and TRBJ1-1, with TRBD1 as a possible D gene (5 bases). The germline V and J ends were trimmed by 4 bases and 0 bases, with 9 bases remaining between them. This CDR3 has 14 amino acids. Germline V lookup: CDR1 MNHNS, CDR2 SASEGT. The chain's CDR3 is CASSGDLMNTEAFF. The CDR3 DNA is TGTGCCAGCAGTGGGGACTTAATGAACACTGAAGCTTTCTTT.

The rearrangement uses TRBV19 and TRBJ2-1; 9 nucleotides match TRBD1. Germline assignment: CDR1 LNHDA and CDR2 SQIVND (reference sequence). Trimming took 4 bases from V and 7 from J; bases not matched to a gene: 8. The CDR3 is 15 amino acids. Here the CDR3 reads CASSKGSTGGNEQFF. The DNA of the CDR3 is TGTGCCAGTAGTAAGGGCTCGACAGGGGGTAATGAGCAGTTCTTC.

At least ten counts were recorded for this clonotype. V gene TRBV7-2 combines with J gene TRBJ2-7; 8 nucleotides align to TRBD1. The CDR3 is made up of 15 amino acids. V trimming: 3 bases; J trimming: 2 bases; junction bases outside the gene matches: 6. Germline V gene sequence: CDR1 SGHTA, CDR2 FQGNSA. The CDR3 region is CASSLDRVTTYEQYF. CDR3 nucleotide sequence: TGTGCCAGCAGCTTGGACAGGGTAACAACCTACGAGCAGTACTTC.

The sample holds a few counts of this clonotype. This chain uses TRBV29-1 with TRBJ2-5; D is unresolved. This CDR3 region has 12 residues. Trimming removed 0 bases from V and 4 bases from J, with 6 bases in between. The V gene's germline CDR1 is SQVTM and CDR2 ANQGSEA. The CDR3 region has the DNA TGCAGCGTTGAAGAAAGTGCAGAGACCCAGTACTTC. This gives the protein CSVEESAETQYF.

This clonotype was seen only a few times. The J gene is TRBJ2-7, the V gene TRBV20-1; D ambiguous. This CDR3 region has 16 residues. Germline lookup yields CDR1 DFQATT and CDR2 SNEGSKA (reference sequence). Trimming took off 0 bases at V and 7 bases at J, with 22 bases between the two ends. The CDR3 protein is CSARERLGIWAMEQYF. CDR3 in DNA: TGCAGTGCTAGAGAAAGGCTCGGAATTTGGGCGATGGAGCAGTACTTC.

This clonotype was seen more than once but under ten times. This rearrangement joins TRBV7-9 to TRBJ2-7; D gene unclear. Germline CDR1 is SEHNR and CDR2 is FQNEAQ (reference sequence). There are 13 residues in the CDR3. The V and J ends lost 1 base and 3 bases respectively, with 7 bases between them. CDR3: CASSLVDIYEQYF. The CDR3 DNA follows: TGTGCCAGCAGCTTAGTTGACATCTACGAGCAGTACTTC.

This clonotype turned up a few times. The rearrangement joins TRBV10-3 to TRBJ1-2, with no clear D. The V end was cut by 3 bases, the J end by 6 bases, with 8 bases between. CDR1 and CDR2 (germline): ENHRY, SYGVKD. The CDR3 length is 12 residues. The CDR3 DNA sequence: TGTGCCATCAGTGAAGGCGGACATGGCTACACCTTC. Its protein is CAISEGGHGYTF.

There are a few counts of this clonotype. Mismatch with germline at one junction end may stem from a read error. The chain employs TRBV5-1 and TRBJ2-7, with 12 bases identical to TRBD1. This CDR3 is 14 amino acids long. Per the germline V gene, CDR1 is SGHRS and CDR2 is YFSETQ. The CDR3, as DNA: TGTGCCAGCAGTGCGGGACAGGGGGCGCGCGAGCAGTACTTC. Protein product: CASSAGQGAREQYF.

The V gene is TRBV20-1, the J gene TRBJ2-1, with TRBD2 identical over 13 bases. The CDR3 consists of 14 residues. The J segment lost 6 bases and the V segment lost 3 bases, leaving 2 bases of the junction unmatched. CDR1 and CDR2 from the germline V gene are DFQATT and SNEGSKA (reference sequence). Here the CDR3 reads CSARGLAGRNEQFF. For the CDR3, the DNA is TGCAGTGCTAGGGGACTAGCGGGACGCAATGAGCAGTTCTTC.

This sequence joins TRBV12-5 and TRBJ2-2; 12 nucleotides line up with TRBD1. The trim removed 5 bases at V and 5 bases at J, leaving 3 bases unmatched. Germline-derived CDR1 and CDR2 are LGHNT and FRNRAP. The CDR3 runs 15 residues. CDR3 in amino acids: CASGLGQGATGELFF. The CDR3 nucleotides are TGTGCTAGTGGTCTGGGACAGGGGGCTACCGGGGAGCTGTTTTTT.

This clonotype was recorded once. A clone one base away is much larger, so this may be a read error. This sequence joins TRBV5-1 and TRBJ2-1, with D perhaps assigned TRBD1 or TRBD2 (5 bases each). V lost 5 bases and J 6 bases, leaving 18 bases between the germline ends. The V gene's germline CDR1 is SGHRS and CDR2 YFSETQ. The CDR3 contains 15 residues. The CDR3 loop is CASRAGASPLNEQFF. The CDR3, as DNA: TGCGCCAGCAGGGCCGGGGCTAGCCCCCTCAATGAGCAGTTCTTC.

The chain employs TRBV5-1 and TRBJ2-2, with TRBD2 identical over 10 bases. With 4 bases clipped from V and 6 bases from J, the junction kept 9 bases outside the gene matches. The CDR3 is made up of 16 amino acids. Germline V gene sequence: CDR1 SGHRS, CDR2 YFSETQ. This chain's CDR3 is CASSPGLARDSGELFF. In nucleotides, the CDR3 is TGCGCCAGCAGCCCGGGACTAGCGCGCGATTCCGGGGAGCTGTTTTTT.

This clonotype has more than one count but fewer than ten. The chain is built from TRBV20-1 and TRBJ2-3; maybe TRBD2 (6 bases). V was cut by 3 bases and J by 1 base, with 14 bases left in between. The CDR3 sequence is 15 residues long. CDR1 DFQATT and CDR2 SNEGSKA come from the germline V gene (reference sequence). In DNA, the CDR3 is TGCAGTGCTAGTCCCAGGGAGGATCGCACAGATACGCAGTATTTT. It translates to CSASPREDRTDTQYF.

This clonotype was recorded once. This chain connects TRBV3-1 to TRBJ1-1; D is unclear. Trimming took off 0 bases at V and 6 bases at J, with 14 bases between the two ends. Germline lookup yields CDR1 LGHDT and CDR2 YNNKEL (reference sequence). The CDR3 covers 15 residues. DNA for the CDR3: TGTGCCAGCAGCCAAGATTGGCCGTCCGGCTCTGAAGCTTTCTTT. Its translation is CASSQDWPSGSEAFF.

This clonotype came up a few times. The rearrangement uses TRBV7-9 and TRBJ2-5, with D perhaps assigned TRBD1 or TRBD2 (5 bases each). Trimming removed 5 bases from V and 3 bases from J, with 16 bases in between. The CDR3 covers 15 residues. Germline CDR1 reads SEHNR; CDR2 reads FQNEAQ (reference sequence). CDR3: CASSHTRGREETQYF. CDR3 bases: TGTGCCAGCAGCCATACACGGGGCAGAGAAGAGACCCAGTACTTC.

The genes are TRBV9 and TRBJ2-7, with unresolved D. The germline V gene has CDR1 SGDLS and CDR2 YYNGEE. V was clipped by 3 bases and J by 5 bases, with 15 bases between them. The CDR3 runs to 14 residues. The CDR3 spells CASSATHIGHEQYF. The CDR3 DNA reads TGTGCCAGCAGCGCGACGCACATAGGGCACGAGCAGTACTTC.

This clonotype came up a few times. The V gene is TRBV7-9, the J gene TRBJ2-7; TRBD2 agrees at 7 bases. In germline, CDR1 is SEHNR, CDR2 FQNEAQ (reference sequence). CDR3 length: 13 amino acids. Losses at the gene ends were 5 bases for V and 3 bases for J; bases not matched to a gene: 4. CDR3 DNA sequence: TGTGCCAGCAGCCGGCCGGGGGGCTACGAGCAGTACTTC. This translates into CASSRPGGYEQYF. The complete variable domain, with remaining parts taken from reference TRBV7-9 and TRBJ2-7, reads DTGVSQNPRHKITKRGQNVTFRCDPISEHNRLYWYRQTLGQGPEFLTYFQNEAQLEKSRLLSDRFSAERPKGSFSTLEIQRTEQGDSAMYLCASSRPGGYEQYFGPGTRLTVT.

This clonotype has just a few counts. The genes are TRBV5-8 and TRBJ2-7; 12 bases line up with TRBD2. The CDR3 extends over 17 amino acids. J lost 2 bases, V lost 4 bases, and 10 bases had no gene match. CDR1 SGHTS and CDR2 YDEGEE come from the germline V gene. The CDR3 sequence is CASSRTSGTLFPYEQYF. CDR3 coding DNA: TGTGCCAGCAGCCGGACTAGCGGGACTCTCTTTCCCTACGAGCAGTACTTC.

This chain connects TRBV18 to TRBJ2-3; TRBD1 aligns across 10 bases. The CDR3 is 15 amino acids. V trimming: 3 bases; J trimming: 5 bases; junction bases outside the gene matches: 5. CDR1 KGHSH and CDR2 LQKENI come from the germline V gene. CDR3 nucleotides: TGTGCCAGCTCACCCTCGGGACAGGGGATAGATACGCAGTATTTT. Protein sequence: CASSPSGQGIDTQYF.

The V call is TRBV11-2, the J call TRBJ2-2; 11 bases match TRBD1. CDR1 is SGHAT, CDR2 FQNNGV, per germline. Trimming at V came to 3 bases and at J to 7 bases, leaving 7 bases not matched to a gene. The length of the CDR3 is 16 residues. The CDR3 bases are TGTGCCAGCAGCTTCCGGGACAGGGGGTATGGCGGGGAGCTGTTTTTT. This translates into CASSFRDRGYGGELFF.

Only a few counts were recorded for this clonotype. In nucleotides, the CDR3 is TGTGCCAGCTCACCAATGATAATGGACACAGATACGCAGTATTTT. The encoded protein is CASSPMIMDTDTQYF. The chain uses TRBV18 and TRBJ2-3; D call uncertain. V was clipped by 2 bases and J by 2 bases, with 11 bases between them. CDR3 length: 15 residues. CDR1 is KGHSH, CDR2 LQKENI, per germline.